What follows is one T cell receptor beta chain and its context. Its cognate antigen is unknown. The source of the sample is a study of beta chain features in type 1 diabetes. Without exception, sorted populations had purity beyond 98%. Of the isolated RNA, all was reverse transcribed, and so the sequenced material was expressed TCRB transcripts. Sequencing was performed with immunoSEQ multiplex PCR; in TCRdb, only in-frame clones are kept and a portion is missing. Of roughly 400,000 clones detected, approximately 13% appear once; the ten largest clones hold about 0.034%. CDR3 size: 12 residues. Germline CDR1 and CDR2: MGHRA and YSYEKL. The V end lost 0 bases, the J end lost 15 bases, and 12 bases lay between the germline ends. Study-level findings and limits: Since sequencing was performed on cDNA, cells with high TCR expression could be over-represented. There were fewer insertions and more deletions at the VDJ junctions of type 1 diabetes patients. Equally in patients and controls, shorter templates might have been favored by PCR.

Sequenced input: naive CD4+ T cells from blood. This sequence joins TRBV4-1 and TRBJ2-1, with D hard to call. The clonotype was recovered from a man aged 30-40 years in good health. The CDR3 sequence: CASSQEVGIPFF. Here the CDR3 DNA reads TGCGCCAGCAGCCAAGAGGTTGGGATCCCGTTCTTC.